The rows below give T cell receptor beta chains drawn from one sample of a study of metastatic and nonmetastatic thyroid tumors. TCRdb re-clonotyped the PCR reads via MiXCR. The sample has about 4,500 clones, 25% to 30% seen once. Sequencing used adjacent normal tissue. The receptor set was obtained from a male donor with papillary thyroid cancer or a benign thyroid nodule (not recorded which). Some clones in this sample may be carry-over from other donors' samples. The CDR3 runs from the conserved cysteine through the conserved F or W. D genes are given only for firm matches. Not every row has a clone size; where given, it reads once, few, many or a size class.

v_gene: TRBV11-2
j_gene: TRBJ2-7
abundance: -
d_gene: TRBD1
CDR3nt: TGTGCCAGCAGCGAGACAGGGGGCGGTGAGCAGTACTTC
CDR3aa: CASSETGGGEQYF

v_gene: TRBV20-1
j_gene: TRBJ2-7
abundance: -
d_gene: -
CDR3nt: TGCAGTGCTAGCAGTTCTAACTTCCCCTACGAGCAGTACTTC
CDR3aa: CSASSSNFPYEQYF

v_gene: TRBV6-2/TRBV6-3
j_gene: TRBJ2-7
abundance: -
d_gene: -
CDR3nt: TGTGCCAGCAGCTGGACTACAGCATACGAGCAGTACTTC
CDR3aa: CASSWTTAYEQYF

v_gene: TRBV6-1
j_gene: TRBJ1-1
abundance: few
d_gene: -
CDR3nt: TGTGCCAGCAGTGAAGACCGGGACTGGGGAGACACTGAGGCTTTCTTT
CDR3aa: CASSEDRDWGDTEAFF

v_gene: TRBV7-9
j_gene: TRBJ2-2
abundance: -
d_gene: -
CDR3nt: TGTGCCAGCAGCTCTTATAGGGAGCTGTTTTTT
CDR3aa: CASSSYRELFF

v_gene: TRBV6-2/TRBV6-3
j_gene: TRBJ2-7
abundance: once
d_gene: -
CDR3nt: TGTGCCAGGAGATTGGACGCTCCCTACGAGCATTACTTC
CDR3aa: CARRLDAPYEHYF

v_gene: TRBV3-1
j_gene: TRBJ2-6
abundance: many
d_gene: -
CDR3nt: TGTGCCAGCAGCCCCCTACTGTCCAGGGCCAACGTCCTGACTTTC
CDR3aa: CASSPLLSRANVLTF

v_gene: TRBV7-2
j_gene: TRBJ2-1
abundance: medium-sized
d_gene: TRBD2
CDR3nt: TGTGCCAGCAGCTGGAGCGGGACTAGCGTCGGTGAGCAGTTCTTC
CDR3aa: CASSWSGTSVGEQFF

v_gene: TRBV6-1
j_gene: TRBJ2-7
abundance: few
d_gene: -
CDR3nt: TGTGCCAGCAGGACTGGCCTCCTCTCCTACGAGCAGTACTTC
CDR3aa: CASRTGLLSYEQYF

v_gene: TRBV20-1
j_gene: TRBJ1-2
abundance: medium-sized
d_gene: -
CDR3nt: TGCAGTGCCCGCCTGGGATACTATGGCTACACCTTC
CDR3aa: CSARLGYYGYTF

v_gene: TRBV5-6
j_gene: TRBJ2-1
abundance: once
d_gene: -
CDR3nt: TGTGCCAGCAGCAGCACAGGGAGTTACTATGAGCAGTTCTTC
CDR3aa: CASSSTGSYYEQFF

v_gene: TRBV5-1
j_gene: TRBJ2-7
abundance: few
d_gene: -
CDR3nt: TGCGCCAGCAGCTTGGAGGTGGGGGGCGAGCAGTACTTC
CDR3aa: CASSLEVGGEQYF

v_gene: TRBV11-2
j_gene: TRBJ1-1
abundance: medium-sized
d_gene: -
CDR3nt: TGTGCCAGCAGCTTAGCCGGGGGCAGGAACACTGAAGCTTTCTTT
CDR3aa: CASSLAGGRNTEAFF

v_gene: TRBV11-2
j_gene: TRBJ1-2
abundance: -
d_gene: TRBD1
CDR3nt: TGTGCCAGCAGCTTAGAGTACGGGACAGGGGTGACCTATGGCTACACCTTC
CDR3aa: CASSLEYGTGVTYGYTF

v_gene: TRBV28
j_gene: TRBJ1-1
abundance: -
d_gene: TRBD1
CDR3nt: TGTGCCAGCAGTCCGGGACAGAAGACTGAAGCTTTCTTT
CDR3aa: CASSPGQKTEAFF

v_gene: TRBV12-3/TRBV12-4
j_gene: TRBJ2-7
abundance: -
d_gene: -
CDR3nt: TGTGCCAGCAGTTTTGGCCCCAGGGACTACGAGCAGTACTTC
CDR3aa: CASSFGPRDYEQYF

v_gene: TRBV6-1
j_gene: TRBJ2-1
abundance: -
d_gene: -
CDR3nt: TGTGCCAGCAGTGTAACAACCAGCTGGAGGGCCTATAAGCAGTTCTTC
CDR3aa: CASSVTTSWRAYKQFF

v_gene: TRBV6-1
j_gene: TRBJ1-3
abundance: -
d_gene: -
CDR3nt: TGTGCCAGCACCCTAGGGGACACCATATATTTT
CDR3aa: CASTLGDTIYF

v_gene: TRBV28
j_gene: TRBJ2-7
abundance: few
d_gene: TRBD2
CDR3nt: TGTGCCAGCAGGCAACCGGGACTAGCAGCCGGCTACGAGCAGTACTTC
CDR3aa: CASRQPGLAAGYEQYF

v_gene: TRBV11-2
j_gene: TRBJ2-1
abundance: medium-sized
d_gene: TRBD1
CDR3nt: TGTGCCAGCAGCTTCGGGGACAGTACATGGGAGCAGTTCTTC
CDR3aa: CASSFGDSTWEQFF

v_gene: TRBV3-1
j_gene: TRBJ1-2
abundance: -
d_gene: -
CDR3nt: TGTGCCAGCAGCCTGGAGGGATTAGAGTATGGCTACACCTTC
CDR3aa: CASSLEGLEYGYTF

v_gene: TRBV27
j_gene: TRBJ1-1
abundance: few
d_gene: -
CDR3nt: TGTGCCAGCATTCTCCTTTGGAACACTGAAGCTTTCTTT
CDR3aa: CASILLWNTEAFF

v_gene: TRBV6-1
j_gene: TRBJ1-1
abundance: few
d_gene: -
CDR3nt: TGTGCCAGCATACACAGGGACGAGGGCAACACTGAAGCTTTCTTT
CDR3aa: CASIHRDEGNTEAFF

v_gene: TRBV6-2/TRBV6-3
j_gene: TRBJ1-5
abundance: few
d_gene: -
CDR3nt: TGTGCCAGCAGTTACCGTGGGGACAGCAATCAGCCCCAGCATTTT
CDR3aa: CASSYRGDSNQPQHF

v_gene: TRBV5-6
j_gene: TRBJ1-5
abundance: large
d_gene: -
CDR3nt: TGTGCCAGCAGCTTTGGGGCAGGGTTTTCGCCCCAGCATTTT
CDR3aa: CASSFGAGFSPQHF

v_gene: TRBV27
j_gene: TRBJ2-6
abundance: few
d_gene: -
CDR3nt: TGTGGCAGCAGTTTATTAACGAACGTCATGACCTTC
CDR3aa: CGSSLLTNVMTF

v_gene: TRBV12-3/TRBV12-4
j_gene: TRBJ1-1
abundance: large
d_gene: -
CDR3nt: TGTGCCAGCAGTTTTGGCGGGATGAACACTGAAGCTTTCTTT
CDR3aa: CASSFGGMNTEAFF

v_gene: TRBV20-1
j_gene: TRBJ1-2
abundance: -
d_gene: TRBD1
CDR3nt: TGCAGTGCTAGCCCTCGGACAGGGCAAGATCGCTACACCTTC
CDR3aa: CSASPRTGQDRYTF

v_gene: TRBV28
j_gene: TRBJ1-2
abundance: large
d_gene: -
CDR3nt: TGTGCCAGCAGTTTGGTAAGCGACACCTTC
CDR3aa: CASSLVSDTF

v_gene: TRBV6-5
j_gene: TRBJ1-2
abundance: few
d_gene: TRBD1
CDR3nt: TGTGCCAGCAGTTATAGACGGACAGGGACCTATGGCTACACCTTC
CDR3aa: CASSYRRTGTYGYTF

v_gene: TRBV28
j_gene: TRBJ1-6
abundance: few
d_gene: -
CDR3nt: TGTGCCTCTTACCCCGGACATCTTGGATCACCCCTCCACTTT
CDR3aa: CASYPGHLGSPLHF

v_gene: TRBV24-1
j_gene: TRBJ2-2
abundance: few
d_gene: -
CDR3nt: TGTGCCACCAGTGGGTCCGGGACCACCGGGGAGCTGTTTTTT
CDR3aa: CATSGSGTTGELFF

v_gene: TRBV3-1
j_gene: TRBJ1-4
abundance: -
d_gene: -
CDR3nt: TGTGCCAGCAGCCAAGTCGAAAAACTGTTTTTT
CDR3aa: CASSQVEKLFF

v_gene: TRBV6-4
j_gene: TRBJ2-7
abundance: -
d_gene: TRBD1
CDR3nt: TGTGCCAGCAGTCTAGCCGCGAAGGACAGGGGGCGGATCGAGCAGTACTTC
CDR3aa: CASSLAAKDRGRIEQYF

v_gene: TRBV6-1
j_gene: TRBJ1-5
abundance: -
d_gene: -
CDR3nt: TGTGCCAGCAGTGAAGAGAGATTCCAGCCCCAGCATTTT
CDR3aa: CASSEERFQPQHF

v_gene: TRBV6-6
j_gene: TRBJ2-1
abundance: few
d_gene: -
CDR3nt: TGTGCCAGCAGTTACTCGGCAGGTGGTGGTGAGCAGTTCTTC
CDR3aa: CASSYSAGGGEQFF

v_gene: TRBV6-2/TRBV6-3
j_gene: TRBJ1-2
abundance: few
d_gene: -
CDR3nt: TGTGCCAGCAGAGGTAATTATGGGTCTTCTGGCTACACCTTC
CDR3aa: CASRGNYGSSGYTF

v_gene: TRBV20-1
j_gene: TRBJ2-5
abundance: -
d_gene: TRBD1
CDR3nt: TGCAGTGCTAACCCTGGACAGGGCGGAGAGACCCAGTACTTC
CDR3aa: CSANPGQGGETQYF

v_gene: TRBV12-3/TRBV12-4
j_gene: TRBJ2-1
abundance: -
d_gene: -
CDR3nt: TGTGCCAGCTCGGGCTTTCCTTTGGGTTTAGAGCAGTTCTTC
CDR3aa: CASSGFPLGLEQFF

v_gene: TRBV29-1
j_gene: TRBJ1-3
abundance: many
d_gene: -
CDR3nt: TGCAGCGTTGGCGTGGGGGCTGGAAACACCATATATTTT
CDR3aa: CSVGVGAGNTIYF

v_gene: TRBV12-3/TRBV12-4
j_gene: TRBJ2-2
abundance: few
d_gene: -
CDR3nt: TGTGCCAGCACCTTAGGCAACACCGGGGAGCTGTTTTTT
CDR3aa: CASTLGNTGELFF

v_gene: TRBV10-3
j_gene: TRBJ2-2
abundance: few
d_gene: TRBD2
CDR3nt: TGTGCCATCAGGATACTAGCGGGGAACGCGAACACCGGGGAGCTGTTTTTT
CDR3aa: CAIRILAGNANTGELFF

v_gene: TRBV5-1
j_gene: TRBJ2-5
abundance: -
d_gene: -
CDR3nt: TGCGCCAGCAGCTTGCATGGTGCAGAGACCCGGTACTTC
CDR3aa: CASSLHGAETRYF

v_gene: TRBV6-1
j_gene: TRBJ2-7
abundance: few
d_gene: TRBD1
CDR3nt: TGTGCCAGCAGTGGGTTGGGGACAGGGGTGCTCGAGCAGTACTTC
CDR3aa: CASSGLGTGVLEQYF

v_gene: TRBV6-5
j_gene: TRBJ1-4
abundance: few
d_gene: -
CDR3nt: TGTGCCAGCAGTTACGCAGGGGTGCAGGAAAAACTGTTTTTT
CDR3aa: CASSYAGVQEKLFF

v_gene: TRBV20-1
j_gene: TRBJ2-5
abundance: -
d_gene: TRBD1
CDR3nt: TGCAGTGCTAGAGGCGGACAGGGGGCAGGGGAGACCCAGTACTTC
CDR3aa: CSARGGQGAGETQYF

v_gene: TRBV29-1
j_gene: TRBJ2-7
abundance: few
d_gene: -
CDR3nt: TGCAGCGTCATAGGTGGCTCAAGCTCCTACGGGCAGTACTTC
CDR3aa: CSVIGGSSSYGQYF

v_gene: TRBV6-2/TRBV6-3
j_gene: TRBJ1-2
abundance: -
d_gene: -
CDR3nt: TGTGCCAGCAGTTACAGGCAGGGTGTCTATGGCTACACCTTC
CDR3aa: CASSYRQGVYGYTF

v_gene: TRBV6-5
j_gene: TRBJ2-7
abundance: large
d_gene: -
CDR3nt: TGTGCCAGCAGTTACTCGAGACCTGAGACCTACGAGCAGTACTTC
CDR3aa: CASSYSRPETYEQYF

v_gene: TRBV6-6
j_gene: TRBJ2-7
abundance: few
d_gene: TRBD1
CDR3nt: TGTGCCAGCAAGGGACAGGGACAGGGACCTCTATTCTCCTACGAGCAGTACTTC
CDR3aa: CASKGQGQGPLFSYEQYF

v_gene: TRBV12-3/TRBV12-4
j_gene: TRBJ1-3
abundance: large
d_gene: -
CDR3nt: TGTGCCAGCAGTTGGGACGCCGACTCTGGAAACACCATATATTTT
CDR3aa: CASSWDADSGNTIYF

v_gene: TRBV6-1
j_gene: TRBJ2-2
abundance: few
d_gene: TRBD2
CDR3nt: TGTGCCAGCAGCAGGTCTGGGGAGGGGATGAACACCGGGGAGCTGTTTTTT
CDR3aa: CASSRSGEGMNTGELFF

v_gene: TRBV7-9
j_gene: TRBJ1-1
abundance: few
d_gene: -
CDR3nt: TGTGCCAGCAGCTTAGAGACTGAAGCTTTCTTT
CDR3aa: CASSLETEAFF

v_gene: TRBV25-1
j_gene: TRBJ2-1
abundance: -
d_gene: TRBD2
CDR3nt: TGTGCCAGCAGTCCAACAACCGGGACTAGCGGGAGTGTCACCTACAATGAGCAGTTCTTC
CDR3aa: CASSPTTGTSGSVTYNEQFF

v_gene: TRBV11-2
j_gene: TRBJ2-2
abundance: few
d_gene: TRBD2
CDR3nt: TGTGCCAGCAGTTTCAGACTAGCGGCCACCGGGGAGCTGTTTTTT
CDR3aa: CASSFRLAATGELFF

v_gene: TRBV12-3/TRBV12-4
j_gene: TRBJ1-5
abundance: -
d_gene: TRBD1
CDR3nt: TGTGCCAGCAGCGGACAGGCCCGCAATCAGCCCCAGCATTTT
CDR3aa: CASSGQARNQPQHF

v_gene: TRBV24-1
j_gene: TRBJ1-2
abundance: large
d_gene: TRBD1
CDR3nt: TGTGCCACCAGTGACACCGGGACAGGGGGCGGCTACACCTTC
CDR3aa: CATSDTGTGGGYTF

v_gene: TRBV6-5
j_gene: TRBJ2-7
abundance: -
d_gene: TRBD1
CDR3nt: TGTGCCAGCAGTTACCGGGGGGGGACAGGGGACTACGAGCAGTACTTC
CDR3aa: CASSYRGGTGDYEQYF